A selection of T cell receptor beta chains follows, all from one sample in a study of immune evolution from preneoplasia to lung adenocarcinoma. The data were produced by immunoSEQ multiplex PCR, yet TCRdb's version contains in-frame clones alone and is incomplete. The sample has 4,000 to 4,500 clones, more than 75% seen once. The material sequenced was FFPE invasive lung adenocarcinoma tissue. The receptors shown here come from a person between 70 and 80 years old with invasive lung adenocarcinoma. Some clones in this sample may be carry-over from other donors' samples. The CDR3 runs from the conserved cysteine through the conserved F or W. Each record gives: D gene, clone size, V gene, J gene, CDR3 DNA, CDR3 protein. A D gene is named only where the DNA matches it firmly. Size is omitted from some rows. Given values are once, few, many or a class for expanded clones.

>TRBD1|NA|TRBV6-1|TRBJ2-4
TGTGCCAGCAGTTCCAAGACAGGGAAAAACATTCAGTACTTC
CASSSKTGKNIQYF
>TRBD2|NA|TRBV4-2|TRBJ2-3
TGTGCCAGCAGCCAAGAGGTAGCGGGCCTCACAGATACGCAGTATTTT
CASSQEVAGLTDTQYF
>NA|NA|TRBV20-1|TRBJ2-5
TGCAGTGCTGCCCGAGGTGAGACCCAGTACTTC
CSAARGETQYF
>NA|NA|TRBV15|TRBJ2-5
TGTGCCACCAGCTCGGGGTGGGCCCAGTACTTC
CATSSGWAQYF
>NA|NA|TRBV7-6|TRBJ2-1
TGTGCCAGCAGCGGGGCCGACAATGAGCAGTTCTTC
CASSGADNEQFF
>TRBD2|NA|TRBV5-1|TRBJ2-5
TGCGCCAGCAGCCCTGGGACTAGCGGGCGAGGGGAGACCCAGTACTTC
CASSPGTSGRGETQYF
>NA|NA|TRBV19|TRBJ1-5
TGTGCCAGTAGTATAGAAACAGGGTTAGGTCAGCCCCAGCATTTT
CASSIETGLGQPQHF
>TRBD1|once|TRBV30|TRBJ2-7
TGTGCCTGGAGTACGGGGACAGGGCGGAGCGAGCAGTACTTC
CAWSTGTGRSEQYF
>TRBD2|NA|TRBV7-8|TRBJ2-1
TGTGCCAGCAGCGTGACTAGCGGGAGGGACAATGAGCAGTTCTTC
CASSVTSGRDNEQFF
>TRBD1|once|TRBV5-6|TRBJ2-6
TGTGCCAGCAGCCGGACAGGGACTGGGGCCAACGTCCTGACTTTC
CASSRTGTGANVLTF
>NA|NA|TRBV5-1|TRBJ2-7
TGCGCCAGCAGCTTGGGGCTCAGGAACCTCTACGAGCAGTACTTC
CASSLGLRNLYEQYF